Listed below are T cell receptor beta chains from one sample, sequenced in a study of cytomegalovirus exposure and HLA in healthy donors. Profiled with immunoSEQ multiplex PCR; TCRdb holds only in-frame clones, not every one. The sample lists 160,000 or so clones, more than 70% occurring once. Material: PBMCs. Every receptor here comes from a male donor in good health and CMV-seropositive. The CDR3 runs from the conserved cysteine through the conserved F or W. A D gene is named only where the DNA matches it firmly. Not every row has a clone size; where given, it reads once, few, many or a size class.

d_call,clone_size,v_call,j_call,cdr3_nt,cdr3_aa
TRBD2,.,TRBV27,TRBJ2-7,TGTGCCAGCAGTTTATCGCCCCTACTAGCGGAGTCAACCTACGAGCAGTACTTC,CASSLSPLLAESTYEQYF
TRBD1,.,TRBV7-9,TRBJ1-3,TGTGCCAGCAGCTATAGAACAGGGGGCACTGGAAACACCATATATTTT,CASSYRTGGTGNTIYF
.,once,TRBV21-1,TRBJ2-1,TGTGCCAGCAGCTTTGACAGTTACAATGAGCAGTTCTTC,CASSFDSYNEQFF
.,.,TRBV11-2,TRBJ2-3,TGTGCCAGCAGCCAAGGGGCACTGCAGTATTTT,CASSQGALQYF
TRBD1,once,TRBV7-9,TRBJ1-2,TGTTCCAGCAGCTCTGGGACAGGGTGGAACTATGGCTACACCTTC,CSSSSGTGWNYGYTF
.,.,TRBV5-1,TRBJ1-4,TGCGCCAGCAGAGACAGCACTAATGAAAAACTGTTTTTT,CASRDSTNEKLFF
.,.,TRBV13,TRBJ2-1,TGTGCCAGCAGCCGTAGGACAGTTTACAATGAGCAGTTCTTC,CASSRRTVYNEQFF
TRBD1,.,TRBV28,TRBJ2-4,TGTGCCATTACCAGGGGCAACAGGGGAAACATTCAGTACTTC,CAITRGNRGNIQYF
TRBD1,few,TRBV5-1,TRBJ2-7,TGCGCCAGCAGCCAGGGGGCCTACGAGCAGTACTTC,CASSQGAYEQYF
.,.,TRBV30,TRBJ1-5,TGTGCCTGTCACAGGGATAGCAATCAGCCCCAGCATTTT,CACHRDSNQPQHF
TRBD1,.,TRBV15,TRBJ2-2,TGTGCCACCAGCAGAGTAGCCAGGGACAGAGCCCTTTGGGCGCCCGGGGAGCTGTTTTTT,CATSRVARDRALWAPGELFF
TRBD2,.,TRBV5-5,TRBJ2-1,TGTGCCAGCAGCTTCCGCGGGGAGGGTCCGGCTGAGCAGTTCTTC,CASSFRGEGPAEQFF
TRBD2,.,TRBV5-1,TRBJ2-7,TGCGCCAGCAGCTTGGGGCCTCTGGGCGGGAGAATCCACGAGCAGTACTTC,CASSLGPLGGRIHEQYF
.,.,TRBV5-4,TRBJ2-3,TGTGCCAGCAGCCGGGACACTAGCACAGATACGCAGTATTTT,CASSRDTSTDTQYF
TRBD1,.,TRBV5-6,TRBJ2-4,TGTGCCAGCAGGGGGACAGGGACCATAGCCAAAAACATTCAGTACTTC,CASRGTGTIAKNIQYF
TRBD2,.,TRBV28,TRBJ2-1,TGTGCCAGCGGCTCGACTAGCGGGAGAGTCAATGAGCAGTTCTTC,CASGSTSGRVNEQFF
.,.,TRBV18,TRBJ2-3,TGTGCCAGCTCAGTAACGGGACAAGGAACGTATTTT,CASSVTGQGTYF
.,.,TRBV7-9,TRBJ2-7,TGTGCCAGCAGCTTCCTCGAGGAATACAGGTCTCCCTACGAGCAGTACTTC,CASSFLEEYRSPYEQYF
.,.,TRBV19,TRBJ2-3,TGTGCCAGTAGCGAGGGGGGCACAGATACGCAGTATTTT,CASSEGGTDTQYF
.,.,TRBV7-8,TRBJ2-2,TGTGCCAGCAGCTTTGAGCGGACTATGAACACCGGGGAGCTGTTTTTT,CASSFERTMNTGELFF
.,.,TRBV4-1,TRBJ1-5,TGCGCCAGCAGCCAAGACGGGACTTCTAGCAATCAGCCCCAGCATTTT,CASSQDGTSSNQPQHF
TRBD1,.,TRBV5-8,TRBJ1-5,TGTGCCAGCAGCTATGGGGACAGGTCACGGCAGCCCCAGCATTTT,CASSYGDRSRQPQHF
TRBD2,once,TRBV5-6,TRBJ2-1,TGTGCCAGCAGTTCGCCGGGACTAGCGGGTCCCGAGCAGTTCTTC,CASSSPGLAGPEQFF
.,.,TRBV6-1,TRBJ2-7,TGTGCCAGCAGACCCGGACAGTCTCACGAGCAGTACTTC,CASRPGQSHEQYF
.,.,TRBV7-8,TRBJ1-3,TGTGCCAGCAGCTCGGGGTCTGGAAACACCATATATTTT,CASSSGSGNTIYF
TRBD1,.,TRBV27,TRBJ1-5,TGTGCCAGCAGGCCGGACAGGGCTCAGCCCCAGCATTTT,CASRPDRAQPQHF
TRBD1,.,TRBV11-3,TRBJ2-7,TGTGCCAGCAGTCGCACTTCGGGACAGGATTACGAGCAGTACTTC,CASSRTSGQDYEQYF
TRBD1,.,TRBV9,TRBJ1-5,TGTGCCAGCAGCGGAGGACAGGGTTGGCAGCCCCAGCATTTT,CASSGGQGWQPQHF
TRBD1,once,TRBV5-8,TRBJ2-3,TGTGCCAGCAGCACTGGGACAGGGAGTCGCACAGATACGCAGTATTTT,CASSTGTGSRTDTQYF
.,.,TRBV10-3,TRBJ2-4,TGTGCCATCAGTGAGACCGGAGAGGCCAAAAACATTCAGTACTTC,CAISETGEAKNIQYF
.,.,TRBV11-2,TRBJ1-2,TGTGCCAGCAGCTTAGACAGGTGGTACACCTTC,CASSLDRWYTF
TRBD2,.,TRBV28,TRBJ2-7,TGTTCCAGCATTCCCAGCGGGAGGGCCTACGAGCAGTACTTC,CSSIPSGRAYEQYF
TRBD1,few,TRBV9,TRBJ1-2,TGTGCCAGCAGCTCATGGACAGGCCCAGGTGGCTACACCTTC,CASSSWTGPGGYTF
.,once,TRBV28,TRBJ1-5,TGTGCCTATGGAGCTTATAGCAATCAGCCCCAGCATTTT,CAYGAYSNQPQHF
.,few,TRBV10-1,TRBJ1-1,TGCGCCACCCGACCGACAGGCTCGACGGTGCTGAACACTGAAGCTTTCTTT,CATRPTGSTVLNTEAFF
.,.,TRBV7-2,TRBJ1-5,TGTGCCAGCAGCTTAGTTTCAGTGGGCCCATCGCCCCAGCATTTT,CASSLVSVGPSPQHF
TRBD1,once,TRBV19,TRBJ1-1,TGTGCCAGTAGTTTCCTCAGGGGGACTAGCACTGAAGCTTTCTTT,CASSFLRGTSTEAFF
.,.,TRBV14,TRBJ2-5,TGTGCCAGCAGCCAGAGGTCTGCGGGATCGTACCAAGAGACCCAGTACTTC,CASSQRSAGSYQETQYF
.,.,TRBV20-1,TRBJ1-2,TGCAGTGCTAGTCAGGGGCTGATAAAGACCTTC,CSASQGLIKTF
.,once,TRBV7-2,TRBJ1-1,TGTGCCAGCAGCTTCGGGGAGAGAGCTTTCTTT,CASSFGERAFF
TRBD1,.,TRBV7-8,TRBJ1-3,TGTGCCAGCAGCTTAGTGGCAGGGGGGTCGAGACGCTCTGGAAACACCATATATTTT,CASSLVAGGSRRSGNTIYF
TRBD1,.,TRBV5-4,TRBJ1-3,TGTGCCAGCAGCCCGGCCGGGACAGGAGTCTCTGGAAACACCATATATTTT,CASSPAGTGVSGNTIYF
.,once,TRBV23-1,TRBJ1-6,TGCGCCAGCAGTCAATTCGGACAACCTTTTTCACCCCTCCACTTT,CASSQFGQPFSPLHF
.,.,TRBV29-1,TRBJ1-1,TGCAGCGGTAGGGGCCAACCCGACACTGAAGCTTTCTTT,CSGRGQPDTEAFF
TRBD2,.,TRBV30,TRBJ2-1,TGTGCCTGGAGTGTACAGCGGGAACCGTTCTTC,CAWSVQREPFF
.,.,TRBV28,TRBJ1-1,TGTGCCAGCAGTTTTCAGGGAGGGGACACTGAAGCTTTCTTT,CASSFQGGDTEAFF
TRBD1,once,TRBV18,TRBJ1-1,TGTGCCAGCTCACCACCTCCCGGGACAGGGCTTGGGGGCACTGAAGCTTTCTTT,CASSPPPGTGLGGTEAFF
TRBD2,.,TRBV5-1,TRBJ2-3,TGCGCCAGCAGCCCTGAGCCGGGACTAGCTCCTAGCACAGATACGCAGTATTTT,CASSPEPGLAPSTDTQYF
.,.,TRBV7-9,TRBJ2-7,TGTTCCAGCAGCTTGGGGGGTGGTTACGAGCAGTACTTC,CSSSLGGGYEQYF
.,few,TRBV6-6,TRBJ2-7,TGTGCCAGCAGCCTTCCCCCGCGAACCTACGAGCAGTACTTC,CASSLPPRTYEQYF
.,.,TRBV9,TRBJ2-6,TGTGCCAGCAGCTCTCTATGGCGGACAGACCAAACGGAAGGGGCCAACGTCCTGACTTTC,CASSSLWRTDQTEGANVLTF
TRBD1,few,TRBV19,TRBJ2-3,TGTGCCAGTAGGTTAGGGGGCCTCACAGATACGCAGTATTTT,CASRLGGLTDTQYF
.,.,TRBV6-1,TRBJ2-3,TGTGCCAGCAGTGAGGTGGAGGGGGGGCGAGGTACGCAGTATTTT,CASSEVEGGRGTQYF
.,.,TRBV19,TRBJ1-1,TGTGCCAGTAGGGTAAGACAGAGGGGGTACACTGAAGCTTTCTTT,CASRVRQRGYTEAFF
.,.,TRBV7-6,TRBJ2-5,TGTGCCAGCAGCGTAGTCCGGGGTCCACGGGAGACCCAGTACTTC,CASSVVRGPRETQYF
TRBD2,.,TRBV5-1,TRBJ2-2,TGCGCCAGCAGCGGACTAGCGGGATTGTACACCGGGGAGCTGTTTTTT,CASSGLAGLYTGELFF